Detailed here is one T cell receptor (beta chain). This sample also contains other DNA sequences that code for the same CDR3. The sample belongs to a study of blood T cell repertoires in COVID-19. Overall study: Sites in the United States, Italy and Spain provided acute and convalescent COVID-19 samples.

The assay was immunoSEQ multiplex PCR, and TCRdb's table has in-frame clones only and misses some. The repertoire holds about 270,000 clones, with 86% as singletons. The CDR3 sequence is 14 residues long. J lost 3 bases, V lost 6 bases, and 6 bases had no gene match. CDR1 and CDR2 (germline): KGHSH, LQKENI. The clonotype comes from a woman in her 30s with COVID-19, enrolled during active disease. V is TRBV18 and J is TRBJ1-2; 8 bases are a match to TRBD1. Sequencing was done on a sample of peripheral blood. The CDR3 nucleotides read TGTGCCAGCTCCCCTGGACAGGGTGACTATGGCTACACCTTC. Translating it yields CASSPGQGDYGYTF.